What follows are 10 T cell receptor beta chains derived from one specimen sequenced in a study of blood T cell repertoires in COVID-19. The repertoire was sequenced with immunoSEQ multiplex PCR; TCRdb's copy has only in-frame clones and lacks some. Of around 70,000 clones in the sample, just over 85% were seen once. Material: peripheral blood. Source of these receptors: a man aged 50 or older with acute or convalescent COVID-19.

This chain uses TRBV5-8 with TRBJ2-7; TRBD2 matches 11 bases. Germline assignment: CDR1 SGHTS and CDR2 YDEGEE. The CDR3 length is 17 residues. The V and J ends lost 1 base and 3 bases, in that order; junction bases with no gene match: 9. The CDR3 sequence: CASSLTSGSMGGYEQYF. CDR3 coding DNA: TGTGCCAGCAGCTTGACTAGCGGGAGTATGGGGGGCTACGAGCAGTACTTC.

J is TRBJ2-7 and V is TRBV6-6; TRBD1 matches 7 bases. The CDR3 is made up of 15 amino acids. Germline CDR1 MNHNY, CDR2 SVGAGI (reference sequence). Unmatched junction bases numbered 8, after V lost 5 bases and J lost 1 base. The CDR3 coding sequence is TGTGCCAGCAGTGATTCCGGGACAGATTCCTACGAGCAGTACTTC. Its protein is CASSDSGTDSYEQYF.

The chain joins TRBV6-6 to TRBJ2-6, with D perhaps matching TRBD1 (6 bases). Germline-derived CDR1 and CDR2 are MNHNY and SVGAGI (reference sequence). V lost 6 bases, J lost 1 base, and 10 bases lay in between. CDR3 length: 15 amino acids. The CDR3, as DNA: TGTGCCAGCAGCCTCGACAGGTCTGGGGCCAACGTCCTGACTTTC. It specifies CASSLDRSGANVLTF.

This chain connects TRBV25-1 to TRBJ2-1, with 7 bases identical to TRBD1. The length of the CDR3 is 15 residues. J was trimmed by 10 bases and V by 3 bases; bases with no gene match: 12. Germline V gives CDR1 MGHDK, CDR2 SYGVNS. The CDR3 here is CASSEGNRGRVEQFF. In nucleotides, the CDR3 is TGTGCCAGCAGTGAGGGGAACAGGGGACGGGTGGAGCAGTTCTTC. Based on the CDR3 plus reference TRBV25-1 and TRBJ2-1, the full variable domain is EADIYQTPRYLVIGTGKKITLECSQTMGHDKMYWYQQDPGMELHLIHYSYGVNSTEKGDLSSESTVSRIRTEHFPLTLESARPSHTSQYLCASSEGNRGRVEQFFGPGTRLTVL.

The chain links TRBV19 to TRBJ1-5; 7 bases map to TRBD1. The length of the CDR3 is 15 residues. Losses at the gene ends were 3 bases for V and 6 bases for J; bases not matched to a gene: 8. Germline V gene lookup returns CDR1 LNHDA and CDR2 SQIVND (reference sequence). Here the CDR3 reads CASSMEGAGSQPQHF. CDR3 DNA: TGTGCCAGTAGTATGGAGGGGGCTGGAAGTCAGCCCCAGCATTTT. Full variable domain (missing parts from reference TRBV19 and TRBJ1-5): DGGITQSPKYLFRKEGQNVTLSCEQNLNHDAMYWYRQDPGQGLRLIYYSQIVNDFQKGDIAEGYSVSREKKESFPLTVTSAQKNPTAFYLCASSMEGAGSQPQHFGDGTRLSIL.

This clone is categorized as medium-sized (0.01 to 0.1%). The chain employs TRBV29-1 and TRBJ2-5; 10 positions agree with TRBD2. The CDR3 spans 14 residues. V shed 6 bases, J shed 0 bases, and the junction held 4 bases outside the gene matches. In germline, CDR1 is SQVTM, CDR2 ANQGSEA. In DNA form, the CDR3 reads TGCAGCGTGGAACTAGCGGGAAACCAAGAGACCCAGTACTTC. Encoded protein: CSVELAGNQETQYF.

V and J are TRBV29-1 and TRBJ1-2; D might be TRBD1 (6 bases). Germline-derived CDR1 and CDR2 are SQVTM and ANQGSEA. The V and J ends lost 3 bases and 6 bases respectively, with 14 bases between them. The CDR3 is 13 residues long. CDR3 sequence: CSVEPTGFDGYTF. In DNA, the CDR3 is TGCAGCGTTGAGCCCACAGGGTTCGATGGCTACACCTTC.

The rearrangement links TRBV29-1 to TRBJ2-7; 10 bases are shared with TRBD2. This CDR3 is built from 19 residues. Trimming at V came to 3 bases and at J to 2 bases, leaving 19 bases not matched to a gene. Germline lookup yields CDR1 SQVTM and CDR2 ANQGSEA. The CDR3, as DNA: TGCAGCGTTGAGCGACGAAGGAAGGGGACTAGCGAGTCCCCCTACGAGCAGTACTTC. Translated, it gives CSVERRRKGTSESPYEQYF.

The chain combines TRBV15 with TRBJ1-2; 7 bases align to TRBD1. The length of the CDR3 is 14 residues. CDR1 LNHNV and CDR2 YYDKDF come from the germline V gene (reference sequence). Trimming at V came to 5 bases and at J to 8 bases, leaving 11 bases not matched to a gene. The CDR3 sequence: CATSSLDRTVGYTF. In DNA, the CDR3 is TGTGCCACCAGCTCCTTGGACAGGACGGTCGGCTACACCTTC.

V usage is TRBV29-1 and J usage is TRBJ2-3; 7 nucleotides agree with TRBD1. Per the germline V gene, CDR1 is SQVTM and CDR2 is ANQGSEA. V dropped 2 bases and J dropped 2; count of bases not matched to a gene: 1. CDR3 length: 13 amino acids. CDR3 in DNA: TGCAGCGTTGAACAGGGGGACACAGATACGCAGTATTTT. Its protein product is CSVEQGDTDTQYF.